This paragraph reports one TCR beta chain. What this receptor recognizes is not known. No much larger clonotype is one base removed from it; base qualities were not supplied. The data are from a study of intratumoral heterogeneity in liver cancer. Some background on the complete study: In the full roughly 13-patient cohort, the median age was around 60 years and the majority of patients were male. To examine intratumor heterogeneity, the study integrated RNA-seq, DNA sequencing, TCR-seq and SNP array data obtained from multiple regions of hepatocellular carcinoma specimens. A total of some 70 multiregional samples from approximately 15 HCC patients, consisting of roughly 50 tumoral and approximately 20 adjacent nontumoral regions, were included in the overall cohort. Study-level results and caveats: TCR sequencing was reported to confirm the RNA-seq-based estimates of regional differences in tumor-infiltrating lymphocyte burden. Overall T cell clonality did not differ significantly between tumor regions within either sequenced patient. The authors noted a relatively low number of patients and under-sampled tumor-infiltrating lymphocyte representation as limitations. In each sequenced patient, significantly more unique T-cell clonal expansions were found in tumor region a than in region b.

From the cysteine through the phenylalanine, the CDR3 covers 13 amino acids. The entry retains the CDR3 DNA only, 39 bases that are in frame from base 1. CDR1 and CDR2 were assigned from the germline V gene (reference sequence) as LNHDA and SQIVND. Trimming leaves V shorter by 6 bases and J shorter by 5 bases, with the junction holding 6 bases beyond the gene matches. TCR beta chain CDR3 regions were sequenced from genomic DNA using the immunoSEQ assay. Rearranged VDJ segments were amplified with primers that anneal to V and J segments. As for how the authors treated the data: The ImmunoSeq Analyzer software was used to compute clonality and richness metrics. Differentially abundant clones between regions were identified using Fisher's exact test plus a beta-binomial method for added stringency. This is the immuneACCESS table as TCRdb keeps it, with only in-frame sequences that have V and J called. A part of the clones is gone; compared with another copy, unresolved V genes explain less than half, and the rest is unexplained. The DNA was the basis for D and trimming; V, J and clone size are from that table. This sample comprises fewer than 3,000 clones, over 55% of them detected only once. Jointly, the top ten make up around 45% of the sample.

Samples labelled H were derived from distinct, geographically separated regions of the hepatocellular carcinoma nodule. Early-stage hepatocellular carcinoma was present in all patients, and no therapy was administered to any patient before surgical resection. Sampled areas lacked macroscopic evidence of necrosis or hemorrhage. Multiple regions from a couple of patients were subjected to TCR sequencing (ImmunoSeq). Frozen resection tissue samples were collected at least 1 cm apart from each other. Genomic DNA was isolated from bulk tissue with the DNeasy blood and tissue kit. The material sequenced was tumor tissue, taken before any cancer treatment. This receptor was obtained from a woman in her 70s with hepatocellular carcinoma. The V and J genes are TRBV19 and TRBJ1-1; 7 nucleotides in the junction match TRBD1. At the DNA level, the sequence is TGTGCCAGTAGAGCCTCAGGGGGGACTGAAGCTTTCTTT. It is translated as CASRASGGTEAFF.